This TCR beta chain is from a study of regulatory T cells in long-lasting Graves disease. Only a few counts were recorded for this clonotype. The antigen is unknown. General study results and limits: Persistent disease was associated with favored TRBV28 usage and with favored use of TRBJ1-2 and TRBJ2-5.

The trim removed 2 bases at V and 4 bases at J, leaving 7 bases unmatched. Germline V gene sequence: CDR1 KGHSH, CDR2 LQKENI. The CDR3 runs to 15 residues. With iRepertoire HTBI primers and Arm-PCR of CDR3 regions, TCR beta libraries were built. Via MiXCR, TCRdb re-called the multiplex PCR reads, giving one row per CDR3 protein. This table has hundreds of thousands of distinct CDR3 sequences, about 15% appearing once. Time point defined: newly diagnosed GD, antithyroid drugs for less than 3 months. RNA isolated from PBMCs was used to make the TCR library. The patients included were those that came from an endocrinology department in Xi'an, China. The sample also formed part of further work on T cells in Graves' hyperthyroidism and ophthalmopathy.

The clonotype comes from a woman under 40 with Graves disease. The material was peripheral blood mononuclear cells (PBMCs), obtained at new diagnosis, from a patient treated with antithyroid drugs. The chain carries TRBV18 and TRBJ2-7, with 8 bases identical to TRBD1. CDR3 coding DNA: TGTGCCAGCTCACCAATATCCACAGGGGGATACGAGCAGTACTTC. Translation gives CASSPISTGGYEQYF.